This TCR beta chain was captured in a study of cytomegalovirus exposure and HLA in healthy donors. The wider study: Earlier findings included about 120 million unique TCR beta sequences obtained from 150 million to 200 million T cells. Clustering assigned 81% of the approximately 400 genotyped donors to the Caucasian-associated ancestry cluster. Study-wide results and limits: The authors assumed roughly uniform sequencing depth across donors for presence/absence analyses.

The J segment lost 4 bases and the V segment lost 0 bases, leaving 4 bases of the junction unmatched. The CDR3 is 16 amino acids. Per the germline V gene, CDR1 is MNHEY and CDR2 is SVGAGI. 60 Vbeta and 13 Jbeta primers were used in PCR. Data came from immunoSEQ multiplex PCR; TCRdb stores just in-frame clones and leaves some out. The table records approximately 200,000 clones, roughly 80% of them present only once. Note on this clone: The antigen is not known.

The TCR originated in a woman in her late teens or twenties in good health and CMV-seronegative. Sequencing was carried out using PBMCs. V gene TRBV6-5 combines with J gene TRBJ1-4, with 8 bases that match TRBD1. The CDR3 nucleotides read TGTGCCAGCAGTTACTCACCGACAGGGGTTAATGAAAAACTGTTTTTT. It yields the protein CASSYSPTGVNEKLFF.